The TCR beta chain under discussion was sequenced for a study of cytomegalovirus exposure and HLA in healthy donors. Across the whole study: The study's early data release held about 85 million unique TCRs from HLA-typed donors.

Overall study findings and caveats: Analysis was carried out at a later point, and it linked a missense DCLRE1C variant to TCR beta V- and J-gene trimming.

About this clone: Its antigen is unknown.

PCR primers comprised 60 Vbeta and 13 Jbeta primers. Using immunoSEQ multiplex PCR, the repertoire was profiled, and TCRdb retains in-frame clones only, with some absent. The table lists about 170,000 clones, over 75% of them singletons. CDR1 is SEHNR, CDR2 FQNEAQ, per germline (reference sequence). CDR3 size: 15 residues. The junction had 4 bases not matched to a gene; V was cut back by 4 bases and J by 1 base. The chain is built from TRBV7-9 and TRBJ1-1; 9 bases match TRBD1. This receptor was obtained from a male donor in good health and CMV-seronegative. Sequencing input: PBMCs. The CDR3 DNA follows: TGTGCCAGCAGCTCCGGGACAGGGAAGAACACTGAAGCTTTCTTT. Translation: CASSSGTGKNTEAFF.